This entry lists 14 T cell receptor beta chains sequenced from one sample in a study of response to subunit inactivated influenza vaccine. From the RT-PCR reads, TCRdb called clonotypes with MiXCR, one entry per CDR3 protein. The sample has 530,000 or so distinct CDR3 sequences, around 25% seen once; the top ten hold approximately 2%. This sample comprised CD4+ T cells sorted from PBMCs, obtained around 5 days after vaccination. These receptors were taken from a man between 50 and 59 years old who received an inactivated influenza vaccine.

This chain uses TRBV29-1 with TRBJ2-1; D remains ambiguous. The CDR3 length is 16 residues. Trimming pared 4 bases from V and 0 bases from J, leaving 16 bases between. Germline lookup yields CDR1 SQVTM and CDR2 ANQGSEA. As DNA, the CDR3 is TGCAGCGTTGTAAAAGGCCGCCACCTCTCCTACAATGAGCAGTTCTTC. It encodes CSVVKGRHLSYNEQFF.

This clonotype was seen only a few times. This rearrangement joins TRBV2 to TRBJ2-2; 8 nucleotides match TRBD2. Germline trimming cut 4 bases from V and 5 bases from J; bases unmatched to any gene: 6. The germline V gene encodes CDR1 SNHLY and CDR2 FYNNEI. The CDR3 loop spans 15 amino acids. CDR3 amino acids: CASSVAGYDTGELFF. CDR3 sequence (DNA): TGTGCCAGCAGTGTAGCGGGATACGATACCGGGGAGCTGTTTTTT.

This clonotype occurred a few times. The genes are TRBV10-3 and TRBJ2-5; D ambiguous. This CDR3 spans 17 amino acids. The germline V gene encodes CDR1 ENHRY and CDR2 SYGVKD. The V end lost 2 bases, the J end lost 5 bases, and 21 bases lay between the germline ends. The CDR3 coding sequence is TGTGCCATCAGTGAGGATCCAGGAAAAGGGATATTGGAGACCCAGTACTTC. It yields the protein CAISEDPGKGILETQYF.

This clonotype appeared a few times. The chain recombines TRBV7-2 with TRBJ2-2; D perhaps matches TRBD2 (5 bases). Per the germline V gene, CDR1 is SGHTA and CDR2 is FQGNSA. This CDR3 has 15 amino acids. V was trimmed by 0 bases and J by 5 bases, leaving 10 bases between them. As DNA, the CDR3 is TGTGCCAGCAGCTTAGCCGGGGTTCGTACCGGGGAGCTGTTTTTT. Amino acid sequence: CASSLAGVRTGELFF.

The V gene is TRBV7-9, the J gene TRBJ2-5; D is uncertain. The CDR3 is made up of 12 amino acids. With 2 bases removed from V and 4 bases from J, the gap between germline ends came to 5 bases. Germline V gene sequence: CDR1 SEHNR, CDR2 FQNEAQ (reference sequence). This chain's CDR3 is CASSLNIETQYF. CDR3 DNA sequence: TGTGCCAGCAGCTTAAATATAGAGACCCAGTACTTC.

The chain carries TRBV4-2 and TRBJ1-6; the D gene is possibly TRBD1 (5 bases). CDR3 length equals 15 residues. Germline values: CDR1 LGHNA, CDR2 YNFKEQ. The V and J ends lost 0 bases and 7 bases respectively, with 10 bases between them. In DNA form, the CDR3 reads TGTGCCAGCAGCCAAGAGAACAGGATGAATTCACCCCTCCACTTT. This sequence encodes CASSQENRMNSPLHF.

This clonotype was seen only a few times. The J gene is TRBJ1-4, the V gene TRBV7-9; D not resolved. The CDR3 covers 15 residues. V lost 0 bases and J lost 4, with 9 bases in between. The V gene's germline CDR1 is SEHNR and CDR2 FQNEAQ (reference sequence). CDR3: CASSLAGNRNEKLFF. For the CDR3, the DNA is TGTGCCAGCAGCTTAGCGGGAAATCGTAATGAAAAACTGTTTTTT.

The chain employs TRBV12-3 or TRBV12-4 and TRBJ2-7; 7 bases match TRBD1. The CDR3 runs to 13 residues. The V segment lost 3 bases and the J segment 2 bases; nucleotides outside the gene matches: 1. CDR3 residues: CASSFTGAYEQYF. CDR3 coding DNA: TGTGCCAGCAGTTTTACAGGGGCCTACGAGCAGTACTTC.

The V gene is TRBV20-1, the J gene TRBJ1-1; D remains unclear. Germline V gives CDR1 DFQATT, CDR2 SNEGSKA (reference sequence). This CDR3 contains 13 residues. V lost 8 bases and J 1 base, leaving 14 bases between the germline ends. The CDR3 DNA reads as TGCAGTCCAGAACGACAAACGAACACTGAAGCTTTCTTT. Protein sequence: CSPERQTNTEAFF.

The chain employs TRBV14 and TRBJ1-2; D remains ambiguous. Germline assignment: CDR1 SGHDN and CDR2 FVKESK. Trimming removed 2 bases at V and 8 bases at J, with 9 bases between. The CDR3 consists of 12 residues. The CDR3 loop reads CASSQSGGGYTF. Here the CDR3 DNA reads TGTGCCAGCAGCCAAAGTGGTGGGGGCTACACCTTC.

In its sample, this clonotype was seen a few times. The V gene is TRBV7-2, the J gene TRBJ2-5; perhaps TRBD2 as D (5 bases). Trimming took off 2 bases at V and 10 bases at J, with 8 bases between the two ends. The CDR3 sequence is 11 residues long. In germline, CDR1 is SGHTA, CDR2 FQGNSA. The CDR3 loop reads CASSLRGNQYF. In DNA form, the CDR3 reads TGTGCCAGCAGCTTACGGGGAAACCAGTACTTC.

This clonotype was observed a few times. The chain combines TRBV6-5 with TRBJ2-1; D is uncertain. Per germline, CDR1 MNHEY and CDR2 SVGAGI. The CDR3 consists of 14 residues. V was clipped by 0 bases and J by 10 bases, with 13 bases between them. CDR3 nucleotide sequence: TGTGCCAGCAGTTACTCGATCCTCCGGGCAGAGCAGTTCTTC. Amino acid sequence: CASSYSILRAEQFF.

The chain links TRBV7-2 to TRBJ2-7; tentative D call: TRBD1 (5 bases). Germline V gene data show CDR1 as SGHTA and CDR2 as FQGNSA. Trimming left V 5 bases short and J 1 base short, with 9 bases between. There are 13 residues in the CDR3. The CDR3 DNA reads as TGTGCCAGCAGCAAGGACAAGTCCTACGAGCAGTACTTC. Translated, it gives CASSKDKSYEQYF. The full variable domain, rest sourced from reference TRBV7-2 and TRBJ2-7, is GAGVSQSPSNKVTEKGKDVELRCDPISGHTALYWYRQSLGQGLEFLIYFQGNSAPDKSGLPSDRFSAERTGGSVSTLTIQRTQQEDSAVYLCASSKDKSYEQYFGPGTRLTVT.

This clonotype was counted a few times. CDR3 DNA sequence: TGCGCCAGCAGCCAAGAATACAGAACCTACGAGCAGTACTTC. It is translated as CASSQEYRTYEQYF. The chain joins TRBV4-3 to TRBJ2-7; D remains unclear. This CDR3 has 14 amino acids. CDR1 is LGHNA, CDR2 YSLEER, per germline. Trimming left V 0 bases short and J 2 bases short, with 8 bases between.